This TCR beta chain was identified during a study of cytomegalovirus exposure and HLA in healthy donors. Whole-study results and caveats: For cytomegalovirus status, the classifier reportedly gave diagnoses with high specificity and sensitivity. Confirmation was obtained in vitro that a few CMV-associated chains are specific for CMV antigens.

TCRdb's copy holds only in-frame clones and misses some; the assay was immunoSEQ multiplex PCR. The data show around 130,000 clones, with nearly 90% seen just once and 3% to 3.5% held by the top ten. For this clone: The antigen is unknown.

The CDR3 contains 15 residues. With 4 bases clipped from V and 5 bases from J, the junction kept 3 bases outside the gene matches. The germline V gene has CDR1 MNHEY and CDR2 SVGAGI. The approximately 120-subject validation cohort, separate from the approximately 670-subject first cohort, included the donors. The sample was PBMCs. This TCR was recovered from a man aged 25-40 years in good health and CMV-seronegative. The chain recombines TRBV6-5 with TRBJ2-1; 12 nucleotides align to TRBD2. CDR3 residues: CASSFRTSGNNEQFF. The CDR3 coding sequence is TGTGCCAGCAGTTTTCGGACTAGCGGGAACAATGAGCAGTTCTTC.